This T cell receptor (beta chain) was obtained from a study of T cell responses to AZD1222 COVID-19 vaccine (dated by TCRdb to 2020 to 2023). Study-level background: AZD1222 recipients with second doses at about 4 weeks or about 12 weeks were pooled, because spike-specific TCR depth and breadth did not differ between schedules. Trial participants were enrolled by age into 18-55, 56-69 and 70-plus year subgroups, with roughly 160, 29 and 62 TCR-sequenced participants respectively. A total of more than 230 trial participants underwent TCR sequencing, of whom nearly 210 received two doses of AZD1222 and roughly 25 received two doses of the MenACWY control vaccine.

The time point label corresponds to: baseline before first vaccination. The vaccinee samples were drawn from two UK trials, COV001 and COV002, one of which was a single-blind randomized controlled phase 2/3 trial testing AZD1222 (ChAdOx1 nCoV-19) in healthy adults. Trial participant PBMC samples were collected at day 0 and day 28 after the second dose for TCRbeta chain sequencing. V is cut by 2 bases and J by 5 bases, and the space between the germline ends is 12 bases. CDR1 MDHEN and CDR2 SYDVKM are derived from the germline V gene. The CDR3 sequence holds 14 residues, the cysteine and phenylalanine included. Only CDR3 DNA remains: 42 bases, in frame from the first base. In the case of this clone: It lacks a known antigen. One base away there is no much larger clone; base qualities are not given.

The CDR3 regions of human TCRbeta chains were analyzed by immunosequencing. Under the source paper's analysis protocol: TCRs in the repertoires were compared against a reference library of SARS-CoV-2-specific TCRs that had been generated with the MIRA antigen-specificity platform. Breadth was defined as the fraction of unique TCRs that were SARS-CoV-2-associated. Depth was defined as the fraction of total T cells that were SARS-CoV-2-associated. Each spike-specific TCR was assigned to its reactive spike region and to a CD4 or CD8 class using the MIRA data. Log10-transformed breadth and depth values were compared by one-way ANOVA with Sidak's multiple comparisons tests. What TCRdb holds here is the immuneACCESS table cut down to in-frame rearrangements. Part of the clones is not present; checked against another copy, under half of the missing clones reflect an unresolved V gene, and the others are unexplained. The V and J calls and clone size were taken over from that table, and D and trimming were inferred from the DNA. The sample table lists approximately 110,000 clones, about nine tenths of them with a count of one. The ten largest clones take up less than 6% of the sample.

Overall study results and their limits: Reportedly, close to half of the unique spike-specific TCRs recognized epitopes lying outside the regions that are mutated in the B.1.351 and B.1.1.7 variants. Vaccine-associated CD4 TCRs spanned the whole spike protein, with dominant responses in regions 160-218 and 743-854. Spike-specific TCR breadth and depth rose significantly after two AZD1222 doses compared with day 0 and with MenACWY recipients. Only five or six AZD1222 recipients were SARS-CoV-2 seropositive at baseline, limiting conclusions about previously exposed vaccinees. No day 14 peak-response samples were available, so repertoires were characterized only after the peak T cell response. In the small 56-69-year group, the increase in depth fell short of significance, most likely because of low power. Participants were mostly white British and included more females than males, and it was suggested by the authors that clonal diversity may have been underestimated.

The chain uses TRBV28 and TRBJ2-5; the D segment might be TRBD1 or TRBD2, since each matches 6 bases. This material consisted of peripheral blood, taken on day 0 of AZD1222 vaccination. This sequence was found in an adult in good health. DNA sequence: TGTGCCAGCAGTTTAGTGGGGGGCTGGGAGACCCAGTACTTC. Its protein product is CASSLVGGWETQYF.